A selection of T cell receptor beta chains follows, all from one sample in a study of shared clonotypes between healthy human individuals. Using immunoSEQ multiplex PCR, the repertoire was profiled, and TCRdb retains in-frame clones only, with some absent. The repertoire holds hundreds of thousands of clones, with 95% to 96% as singletons. Material for sequencing was naive CD8+ T cells sorted from blood. The receptors shown here come from a woman in her thirties in good health. CDR3s leave out the opening cysteine and the closing phenylalanine or tryptophan. The D gene is left open where the match is weak.

D gene,CDR3 length,V gene,J gene,CDR3 protein
.,11,TRBV5-1,TRBJ2-7,ASSDGSSYEQY
.,13,TRBV27,TRBJ2-7,ASSWFGGRGYEQY
.,11,TRBV4-1,TRBJ1-1,ASSQAAMGVAF
.,11,TRBV5-4,TRBJ2-5,ASRIDEQETQY
TRBD2,13,TRBV4-1,TRBJ2-7,ASSLRTSGTYEQY
TRBD1,14,TRBV27,TRBJ2-7,ASTPSTGALSYEQY
.,15,TRBV14,TRBJ2-1,ASSQEGGPSSYNEQF
.,14,TRBV6-5,TRBJ2-1,ASSFVSAPPENEQF
TRBD2,16,TRBV29-1,TRBJ2-7,SVEFTSGRAQNPYEQY
.,13,TRBV5-4,TRBJ2-5,ASSLQFEGPETQY
TRBD1,12,TRBV6-5,TRBJ1-1,ASSWETGVTEAF
.,12,TRBV21-1,TRBJ2-7,ASSRTGGPYEQY
.,11,TRBV29-1,TRBJ2-3,SVEGGSADTQY
.,13,TRBV28,TRBJ2-7,ASSPRWGWYYEQY
.,9,TRBV19,TRBJ2-7,ASSTFYEQY
.,13,TRBV10-3,TRBJ2-7,AISESIGLNYEQY